This T cell receptor beta chain emerged from a study of T cells in Graves' hyperthyroidism and ophthalmopathy. This CDR3 spans 16 amino acids. Germline CDR1 LGHNT, CDR2 FRNRAP. The ends were cut back, 0 bases at V and 0 bases at J, with 12 bases in the middle. This clonotype was seen repeatedly, ten times or more. TCR beta CDR3 regions were amplified from RNA. Initially, a first-round RT-PCR of the TCR CDR3 employed the HTBI primer set. TCRdb itself ran the multiplex PCR reads through MiXCR, one entry per CDR3 protein. The data show around 380,000 distinct CDR3 sequences, roughly 13% seen once. Material: blood. The sequence came from a man aged 25 to 45 with Graves' hyperthyroidism that later progressed to Graves' ophthalmopathy. The chain recombines TRBV12-5 with TRBJ2-7, with unresolved D. The CDR3 nucleotides are TGTGCTAGTGGTTTGGTACTGAGCAGGATCTCCTACGAGCAGTACTTC. Amino acid sequence: CASGLVLSRISYEQYF.